This T cell receptor (beta chain) was sequenced in a study of Ad26.COV2.S vaccination and SARS-CoV-2 variants. Using immunoSEQ multiplex PCR, the repertoire was profiled, and TCRdb retains in-frame clones only, with some absent. The sample shows 290,000 or so clones, around 87% of them seen only once. Germline CDR1 is WNHNN and CDR2 is SYGVQD (reference sequence). Trimming removed 3 bases from V and 0 bases from J, with 8 bases in between. CDR3 length: 14 amino acids. Treatment here: 19 received Ad26.COV2.S at low or high dose, single or two shots; several received placebo; per-sample allocation not given. At day 63 after the first vaccine or placebo injection, samples were drawn.

This clonotype was sampled from a person between 18 and 60 years old who received the Ad26.COV2.S COVID-19 vaccine or a placebo. The gene calls are TRBV10-1 and TRBJ1-1, with D uncertain. Sequenced material: peripheral blood, taken in a trial of Ad26.COV2.S vaccine versus placebo. CDR3 nucleotides: TGCGCCAGCAGTGAACCTGGGTTGAACACTGAAGCTTTCTTT. It translates to CASSEPGLNTEAFF.